The entry that follows covers one T cell receptor (beta chain) sequence. Antigen: not known. Unexposed donor CD4+ T cells date from 2011-2018, before the COVID-19 pandemic. The cells were cultured for less than twelve days before CD4+ T cells were isolated. The data belong to a study of CD4 T cells in relation to SARS-CoV-2 and coronaviruses. About the research overall: Controls used an HIV-1 Nef peptide pool or no peptide.

There are 15 residues in the CDR3. V was trimmed by 2 bases and J by 0 bases, leaving 5 bases between them. Looked up from germline, CDR1 is MNHEY and CDR2 is SVGAGI. Assay: immunoSEQ multiplex PCR; the TCRdb copy retains only in-frame clones and omits some. The table has just under 20,000 clones, almost 75% seen once; the top ten hold about 20%. This TCR derives from a human donor in good health. Input material: CD4+ T cells from PBMCs, cultured in vitro. This chain connects TRBV6-5 to TRBJ2-6; D uncertain. CDR3 amino acids: CASSYRSSGANVLTF. The CDR3 nucleotides are TGTGCCAGCAGTTACAGGAGCTCTGGGGCCAACGTCCTGACTTTC.